This T cell receptor (beta chain) emerged from a study of blood T cell repertoires in COVID-19. Study background: Collection of acute and convalescent COVID-19 samples took place in the United States, Italy and Spain. Sources were T cells, B-cell-depleted T cells, or PBMCs; the material itself was cDNA or gDNA.

Authors' analysis steps: Reference gene primer amplification gave nucleated cell count estimates. Generated by immunoSEQ multiplex PCR, the TCRdb table keeps only in-frame clones and is missing some. The V and J calls and clone size were taken over from that table, and D and trimming were inferred from the DNA. The sample records 200,000 to 250,000 clones, about 80% being singletons. The CDR3 extends over 14 amino acids. Trimming took 3 bases from V and 2 from J, leaving 11 bases between them. CDR1 is SGHAT, CDR2 FQNNGV, per germline. Seattle participants joined during active infection and were tracked over time.

This rearrangement joins TRBV11-2 to TRBJ2-7, with D uncertain. This TCR was sampled from a woman aged 80 or over with COVID-19, enrolled during active disease. The specimen sequenced was peripheral blood. CDR3 DNA sequence: TGTGCCAGCAGCTTGGATCGGAGCACCTACGAGCAGTACTTC. Amino acid sequence: CASSLDRSTYEQYF. The entire variable domain, with the rest obtained from reference TRBV11-2 and TRBJ2-7, is as follows: EAGVAQSPRYKIIEKRQSVAFWCNPISGHATLYWYQQILGQGPKLLIQFQNNGVVDDSQLPKDRFSAERLKGVDSTLKIQPAKLEDSAVYLCASSLDRSTYEQYFGPGTRLTVT.